Reported below is one T cell receptor (beta chain). No antigen is known for it. Base qualities are missing; no much larger clone stands one base away. Other DNA sequences of this sample code for an identical CDR3. The CDR3 regions of human TCRbeta chains were analyzed by immunosequencing. In the source study's methods: Repertoire TCRs were matched against a reference library of SARS-CoV-2-specific TCRs generated with the MIRA antigen-specificity platform. Breadth meant the fraction of unique TCRs that were SARS-CoV-2-associated, whereas depth meant the fraction of total T cells that were SARS-CoV-2-associated. Using the MIRA data, each spike-specific TCR was assigned both to the spike region to which the TCR was reactive and to a CD4 or CD8 class. Log10-transformed breadth and depth values were compared by one-way ANOVA with Sidak's multiple comparisons tests. Imported from immuneACCESS, the table was reduced by TCRdb to in-frame sequences with V and J called. These copies leave out some clones; in studies compared against another copy, an unresolved V gene accounts for under half, and the cause of the remainder is not known. The V and J calls and clone size come from that table; D and trimming were worked out from the DNA. The sample records under 140,000 clones, around 90% of which are singletons. 15% of the sample is taken by the ten largest.

Here V drops 3 bases and J drops 3 bases, and the junction holds 3 bases not matched to any gene. The CDR3 spans 14 residues, from the cysteine through the phenylalanine. The sequence is cut down to CDR3 DNA, 42 bases in frame from base 1. Reading the germline V gene gives CDR1 KGHSH and CDR2 LQKENI. This entry comes from a study of T cell responses to AZD1222 COVID-19 vaccine (dated by TCRdb to the early 2020s). Looking at the study overall: TCR sequencing was performed for more than 230 trial participants, of whom 200 to 210 were given two doses of AZD1222 and about 25 were given two doses of MenACWY control vaccine. Enrollment into the trials was organized by age into subgroups of 18-55, 56-69 and 70-plus years, and those subgroups contained 148, 28 and 57 TCR-sequenced participants, respectively. The research as a whole found: Nearly half of unique spike-specific TCRs reportedly recognized epitopes outside regions mutated in the B.1.351 and B.1.1.7 variants. CD4 TCRs associated with the vaccine covered the entire spike protein, and the dominant responses were in regions 160-218 and 743-854. No day 14 peak-response samples were available, so repertoires were characterized only after the peak T cell response. Conclusions about previously exposed vaccinees are limited, since just 5 or 6 AZD1222 recipients were seropositive for SARS-CoV-2 at baseline. After two AZD1222 doses, both the breadth and the depth of spike-specific TCRs were significantly higher than at day 0 and than in MenACWY recipients. In the small 56-69-year group, the increase in depth fell short of significance, most likely because of low power. Most participants were white British and females outnumbered males, and the authors suggested that clonal diversity may have been underestimated.

This specimen's time point label, per the study, means: about 28 days (+/-7) after the second vaccine dose. Because spike-specific TCR depth and breadth did not differ between the two schedules, AZD1222 recipients who got a second dose at roughly 4 weeks were pooled with those who got a second dose at roughly 12 weeks. Vaccinee samples were obtained from the UK trials COV001 and COV002, which included a single-blind randomized controlled phase 2/3 trial of AZD1222 (ChAdOx1 nCoV-19) in healthy adults. For TCRbeta chain sequencing, PBMC samples were collected from trial participants at day 0 and at day 28 after the second dose.

The sample consisted of peripheral blood, taken 28 days after the second AZD1222 dose. The V and J segments used are TRBV18 and TRBJ1-1; TRBD1 aligns with 8 central bases. This receptor was taken from an adult who received the AZD1222 COVID-19 vaccine. The CDR3 in this case is CASSPTGGDTEAFF. The sequenced DNA: TGTGCCAGCTCACCCACAGGGGGGGACACTGAAGCTTTCTTT. Full variable domain (CDR3 extended with the reference TRBV18 and TRBJ1-1 proteins): NAGVMQNPRHLVRRRGQEARLRCSPMKGHSHVYWYRQLPEEGLKFMVYLQKENIIDESGMPKERFSAEFPKEGPSILRIQQVVRGDSAAYFCASSPTGGDTEAFFGQGTRLTVV.